Presented here are 12 T cell receptor beta chains from one specimen sequenced in a study of CD4 T cells in relation to SARS-CoV-2 and coronaviruses. The unexposed donors gave CD4+ T cells in about 2011-2018, prior to COVID-19. CD4+ T cells were isolated from the cells after roughly 11 days of culture. These receptors' antigens are unknown. The data were produced by immunoSEQ multiplex PCR, yet TCRdb's version contains in-frame clones alone and is incomplete. The sample comprises about 21,000 clones, more than 65% of which are singletons, and 17% rests with the top ten. Sequenced material: CD4+ T cells from PBMCs, cultured in vitro. Every receptor here comes from a human donor in good health.

This rearrangement joins TRBV7-2 to TRBJ2-7; D call uncertain. The CDR3 is 17 residues long. V was cut by 1 base and J by 0 bases, with 16 bases left in between. Germline V gives CDR1 SGHTA, CDR2 FQGNSA. CDR3 amino acids: CASSLEVSKRISYEQYF. The CDR3 coding sequence is TGTGCCAGCAGCTTAGAAGTTTCCAAACGGATCTCCTACGAGCAGTACTTC.

This clone was counted between two and nine times. This chain links TRBV9 with TRBJ1-1; 7 bases fit TRBD1. There are 14 residues in the CDR3. CDR1 and CDR2 (germline): SGDLS, YYNGEE. The trim removed 0 bases at V and 5 bases at J, leaving 4 bases unmatched. The CDR3 DNA reads as TGTGCCAGCAGCGTAGGTCTCAGGGGGACTGAAGCTTTCTTT. It specifies CASSVGLRGTEAFF.

The CDR3 loop is CASSLAGNYGYTF. CDR3 sequence (DNA): TGTGCCAGCAGTTTGGCAGGAAACTATGGCTACACCTTC. This chain connects TRBV28 to TRBJ1-2; D ambiguous. CDR3 length: 13 residues. The ends were cut back, 3 bases at V and 2 bases at J, with 7 bases in the middle. The germline V gene encodes CDR1 MDHEN and CDR2 SYDVKM.

The chain has TRBV3-1 (or the pseudogene TRBV3-2) and TRBJ1-5; the D is unclear. V was shortened by 4 bases and J by 6 bases, with 13 bases between the two germline ends. Germline V gives CDR1 LGHDT, CDR2 YNNKEL (reference sequence). CDR3 size: 14 residues. The CDR3 DNA reads as TGTGCCAGCAGCCGCTCCGCTCAAACTCAGCCCCAGCATTTT. Translation: CASSRSAQTQPQHF.

The CDR3 DNA reads TGTGCCAGCAGCCAGAATGATGGGACTTTATACGGGGAGCTGTTTTTT. This translates into CASSQNDGTLYGELFF. V and J are TRBV9 and TRBJ2-2; D perhaps matches TRBD2 (6 bases). The CDR3 is made up of 16 amino acids. Between the trimmed V and J ends, which lost 4 bases and 7 bases, there was a span of 20 bases. Looked up from germline, CDR1 is SGDLS and CDR2 is YYNGEE. The complete variable domain, with remaining parts taken from reference TRBV9 and TRBJ2-2, reads DSGVTQTPKHLITATGQRVTLRCSPRSGDLSVYWYQQSLDQGLQFLIQYYNGEERAKGNILERFSAQQFPDLHSELNLSSLELGDSALYFCASSQNDGTLYGELFFGEGSRLTVL.

This CDR3 is CAISLPGTGHGYTF. In nucleotides, the CDR3 is TGTGCCATCAGTCTACCCGGGACAGGCCATGGCTACACCTTC. The rearrangement links TRBV10-3 to TRBJ1-2; 8 nucleotides agree with TRBD1. The CDR3 sequence is 14 residues long. The V gene end was trimmed by 5 bases and the J gene end by 6 bases; junction bases not matched to a gene: 8. Per the germline V gene, CDR1 is ENHRY and CDR2 is SYGVKD.

V usage is TRBV25-1 and J usage is TRBJ2-6, with D possibly called TRBD1 or TRBD2 (5 bases each). V gave up 5 bases and J gave up 0 bases, with 11 bases separating them. The CDR3 has 16 amino acids. The germline CDR1 and CDR2 sequences are MGHDK and SYGVNS. CDR3 nucleotides: TGTGCCAGCAGTCCGGGGCGCCGCTCTGGGGCCAACGTCCTGACTTTC. This codes for CASSPGRRSGANVLTF.

V and J are TRBV4-1 and TRBJ1-1, with D possibly matching TRBD1 (5 bases). The CDR3 is 15 amino acids. Germline V lookup: CDR1 MGHRA, CDR2 YSYEKL. V was shortened by 0 bases and J by 5 bases, with 13 bases between the two germline ends. The CDR3 coding sequence is TGCGCCAGCAGCCAAGAATGGGGGGAGAGAACTGAAGCTTTCTTT. This sequence encodes CASSQEWGERTEAFF.

The rearrangement links TRBV6-6 to TRBJ1-1; 7 bases match TRBD1. In germline, CDR1 is MNHNY, CDR2 SVGAGI (reference sequence). The CDR3 is 15 residues long. J lost 1 base, V lost 8 bases, and 10 bases had no gene match. CDR3 region: CASGRSGQTNTEAFF. The CDR3 DNA reads TGTGCCAGCGGTCGATCGGGACAGACGAACACTGAAGCTTTCTTT.

The chain uses TRBV27 and TRBJ1-2; no reliable D call. CDR1 is MNHEY and CDR2 is SMNVEV in the germline V gene (reference sequence). Between the trimmed V and J ends, which lost 2 bases and 0 bases, there was a span of 7 bases. The CDR3 runs to 14 residues. Written as DNA, the CDR3 is TGTGCCAGCAGTTTAGTCGGGTCTAACTATGGCTACACCTTC. Protein: CASSLVGSNYGYTF.

V gene TRBV6-6 combines with J gene TRBJ1-2; no clear D gene. The V gene's germline CDR1 is MNHNY and CDR2 SVGAGI (reference sequence). With 0 bases removed from V and 8 bases from J, the gap between germline ends came to 10 bases. This CDR3 is 13 amino acids long. The CDR3, as DNA: TGTGCCAGCAGTTACTCTGGGGATGGGGGCTACACCTTC. Amino acid sequence: CASSYSGDGGYTF.

The rearrangement joins TRBV20-1 to TRBJ2-1, with D possibly TRBD2 on 5 matching bases. Germline V gene lookup returns CDR1 DFQATT and CDR2 SNEGSKA (reference sequence). CDR3 size: 13 residues. V lost 3 bases to trimming and J lost 7 bases, with 13 bases between them. CDR3 amino acids: CSASSVGRNEQFF. CDR3 coding DNA: TGCAGTGCTAGTTCGGTAGGGAGAAATGAGCAGTTCTTC.